Listed below are T cell receptor beta chains from one sample, sequenced in a study of T-cell memory formation after mild COVID-19. MiXCR was run by TCRdb on the 5' RACE reads, yielding one entry per CDR3 protein. The repertoire holds 350,000 to 500,000 distinct CDR3 sequences, with about 20% as singletons. The sample taken for sequencing was PBMCs or a T cell subset sorted from them (not recorded which). These receptors originate from an adult woman who had mild COVID-19 (a few samples of this study predate the infection). Cell type and time point are not known. Both conserved end residues are part of each CDR3. A D gene is named only where the DNA matches it firmly. Where a row states a size, it is once, few, many or the class of an expanded clone; other rows omit it.

j_call v_call d_call cdr3_length clone_size cdr3_nt cdr3_aa
TRBJ2-1 TRBV2 TRBD2 13 few TGTGCCAGCAGTCGGACTAGCAACGGTGAGCAGTTCTTC CASSRTSNGEQFF
TRBJ1-1 TRBV19 . 12 few TGTGCCAGTAGTTCCAGACATAATGAAGCTTTCTTT CASSSRHNEAFF
TRBJ1-1 TRBV7-2 TRBD1 16 . TGTGCCAGCAGCTTCGACAGGGGTTTCAGGAACACTGAAGCTTTCTTT CASSFDRGFRNTEAFF
TRBJ2-3 TRBV24-1 TRBD2 16 . TGTGCCACCAGTGATGCTAGCGGGGCAGGCACAGATACGCAGTATTTT CATSDASGAGTDTQYF
TRBJ1-1 TRBV7-2 . 13 few TGTGCCAGCAGCTTAACAGTGTATACTGAAGCTTTCTTT CASSLTVYTEAFF
TRBJ2-1 TRBV7-2 . 15 . TGTGCCAGCAGCTTACTCGGGGGAGGCTACAATGAGCAGTTCTTC CASSLLGGGYNEQFF
TRBJ1-6 TRBV7-6 TRBD1 16 . TGTGCCAGCAGCCAAGAACCGGGACAGAACAATTCACCCCTCCACTTT CASSQEPGQNNSPLHF
TRBJ2-3 TRBV3-1 TRBD2 18 . TGTGCCAGCAGTCGGCGGGGGGGCAATGCGGCTTGGACAGATACGCAGTATTTT CASSRRGGNAAWTDTQYF
TRBJ1-1 TRBV30 . 15 few TGTGCCTGGTCTTTACAGAGACTTGCGAACACTGAAGCTTTCTTT CAWSLQRLANTEAFF
TRBJ2-2 TRBV5-1 . 15 . TGCGCCAGCAGCGCGCCGACAGAACCCACCGTGGAGCTGTTTTTT CASSAPTEPTVELFF
TRBJ2-1 TRBV24-1 . 19 few TGTGCCACCAGTGATCCCGACCATAAACAGGAGAGCTCCTACAATGAGCAGTTCTTC CATSDPDHKQESSYNEQFF
TRBJ1-4 TRBV5-8 TRBD1 15 . TGTGCCAGCACCCCGGGTGGGACAGGGGTAGAAAAACTGTTTTTT CASTPGGTGVEKLFF
TRBJ2-2 TRBV24-1 . 13 . TGTGCCACCAGTGAGATGAACACCGGGGAGCTGTTTTTT CATSEMNTGELFF
TRBJ2-2 TRBV19 TRBD1 14 few TGTGCCAGTCGGACAGGGCATAGCACCGGGGAGCTGTTTTTT CASRTGHSTGELFF
TRBJ2-1 TRBV20-1 . 16 . TGCAGTGCTAGAGTGGGCGGGCACCGCACCTACAATGAGCAGTTCTTC CSARVGGHRTYNEQFF
TRBJ1-1 TRBV6-6 TRBD1 16 once TGTGCCAGCAGCCCGGACAGGGCGGGGATGAACACTGAAGCTTTCTTT CASSPDRAGMNTEAFF
TRBJ1-2 TRBV20-1 . 12 . TGCAGTGCTAGAGACAGAGTATATGGCTACACCTTC CSARDRVYGYTF
TRBJ2-5 TRBV20-1 . 13 once TGCAGTGTGGGGGCGGCAGGCTCGGAGACCCAGTACTTC CSVGAAGSETQYF
TRBJ2-3 TRBV5-1 . 15 few TGCGCCAGCAGCTTTACGGAGAATAGGGCAAATACGCAGTATTTT CASSFTENRANTQYF
TRBJ1-1 TRBV12-3/TRBV12-4 TRBD1 14 few TGTGCCAGCAGTGGCGGACAGGGCAACACTGAAGCTTTCTTT CASSGGQGNTEAFF
TRBJ2-4 TRBV7-2 . 15 . TGTGCCAGCAGCTTAGGCTGGGCTACGCAAAACATTCAGTACTTC CASSLGWATQNIQYF
TRBJ2-1 TRBV20-1 . 10 . TGCAGTGCTAATAACAATGAGCAGTTCTTC CSANNNEQFF
TRBJ2-1 TRBV3-1 TRBD2 17 . TGTGCCAGCAGCCAAGAATGGGTAGCGGGAGCAGACAATGAGCAGTTCTTC CASSQEWVAGADNEQFF
TRBJ1-4 TRBV20-1 . 13 . TGCAGTGCCCCTGAGGGGCAACGGGAAAAACTGTTTTTT CSAPEGQREKLFF
TRBJ2-1 TRBV6-6 . 16 . TGTGCCAGCAGCCAAGACAGTTCGAGCTCCTACAATGAGCAGTTCTTC CASSQDSSSSYNEQFF
TRBJ1-3 TRBV5-1 . 19 . TGCGCCAGCAGCGTTAACGCACAGGGAGCTGCACCCTTTGGAAACACCATATATTTT CASSVNAQGAAPFGNTIYF
TRBJ2-3 TRBV7-2 . 14 . TGTGCCAGCAGCTTACGTCTTTTCACAGATACGCAGTATTTT CASSLRLFTDTQYF
TRBJ1-1 TRBV24-1 . 13 many TGTGCCACCAGTGTTCCCGGGGGGACTGAAGCTTTCTTT CATSVPGGTEAFF
TRBJ2-5 TRBV6-1 TRBD1 11 . TGTGCCAGCAGTGAGGGACAGATCCAGTACTTC CASSEGQIQYF
TRBJ2-5 TRBV12-3/TRBV12-4 . 13 . TGTGCCAGCAGTTACCGGGCTCAAGAGACCCAGTACTTC CASSYRAQETQYF
TRBJ1-2 TRBV19 . 12 . TGTGCCAGTAGTATTTCGGGCTATGGCTACACCTTC CASSISGYGYTF
TRBJ2-5 TRBV6-5 TRBD2 18 . TGTGCCAGCAGCCCCGAACCCCGATGGCGGGGGGGCCAAGAGACCCAGTACTTC CASSPEPRWRGGQETQYF
TRBJ2-7 TRBV12-3/TRBV12-4 TRBD1 13 many TGTGCCAGCAGCTCCACAGGGGCCTACGAGCAGTACTTC CASSSTGAYEQYF
TRBJ2-1 TRBV25-1 . 11 . TGTGCCAGCAACGACCTTAATGAGCAGTTCTTC CASNDLNEQFF
TRBJ2-2 TRBV5-4 . 15 . TGTGCCAGCAGCTTGGGGGGGCTCGACACCGGGGAGCTGTTTTTT CASSLGGLDTGELFF
TRBJ2-2 TRBV20-1 . 15 . TGCAGTGCTAGAGAGGCAGGGGAGGAATCCGGGGAGCTGTTTTTT CSAREAGEESGELFF
TRBJ1-5 TRBV30 . 17 . TGTGCCTGGAGTGCACCCGTCTCAAGCACTAGCAATCAGCCCCAGCATTTT CAWSAPVSSTSNQPQHF
TRBJ1-1 TRBV27 . 15 . TGTGCCAGCAGTTTAATGGGGGCCCAGAATAATGAAGCTTTCTTT CASSLMGAQNNEAFF
TRBJ2-2 TRBV4-3 TRBD2 16 few TGCGCCAGCAGCCAAGGACTAGCGGAGAACACCGGGGAGCTGTTTTTT CASSQGLAENTGELFF
TRBJ1-2 TRBV18 . 14 . TGTGCCAGCTCACTAGCATGGACCCCGGATGGCTACACCTTC CASSLAWTPDGYTF
TRBJ2-4 TRBV20-1 TRBD2 15 . TGCAGTGCTAGAGGGGGGGGAGACACCAAAAACATTCAGTACTTC CSARGGGDTKNIQYF
TRBJ2-7 TRBV20-1 . 15 few TGCAGTGCTCAGCCCGACCAGGGACATCTCGACGAGCAGTACTTC CSAQPDQGHLDEQYF
TRBJ1-1 TRBV6-5 TRBD1 13 few TGTGCCAGCAATCCGGACAGGCTACAAGTAGCTTTCTTT CASNPDRLQVAFF
TRBJ2-7 TRBV5-4 . 15 . TGTGCCAGCAGCTTCGGGGGCAGGGAGTCCTACGAGCAGTACTTC CASSFGGRESYEQYF
TRBJ1-6 TRBV7-6 . 13 few TGTGCCAGCGGACTAGGGAATAATTCACCCCTCCACTTT CASGLGNNSPLHF
TRBJ1-1 TRBV11-3 . 13 few TGTGCCAGCGCACAGGGACTGAACACTGAAGCTTTCTTT CASAQGLNTEAFF
TRBJ1-2 TRBV29-1 TRBD1 14 few TGCAGCGTAACACAGGGGGCTGATTACTATGGCTACACCTTC CSVTQGADYYGYTF
TRBJ1-1 TRBV6-5 . 17 . TGTGCCAGCAGTAATACCGGCATAAAAAACAGGGATACTGAAGCTTTCTTT CASSNTGIKNRDTEAFF
TRBJ1-5 TRBV18 . 14 . TGTGCCAGCTCACAGGACGGTAGCAATCAGCCCCAGCATTTT CASSQDGSNQPQHF
TRBJ2-1 TRBV5-1 . 17 many TGCGCCAGCAGCCCGCGAGGCACCCTGGGCTCCTACAATGAGCAGTTCTTC CASSPRGTLGSYNEQFF
TRBJ1-1 TRBV2 TRBD1 14 . TGTGCCAGCAGTTATGACAGGGGGCAAACTGAAGCTTTCTTT CASSYDRGQTEAFF
TRBJ1-5 TRBV2 . 16 . TGTGCCAGCAGTCCAACTTTCGTCGGGGGCAATCAGCCCCAGCATTTT CASSPTFVGGNQPQHF
TRBJ2-1 TRBV5-1 . 14 few TGCGCCAGCAGCTCCCGGGGGATGGGTGGTGAGCAGTTCTTC CASSSRGMGGEQFF
TRBJ2-7 TRBV12-3/TRBV12-4 TRBD1 13 . TGTGCCAGCAGCCAGACAGGGGAGTACGAGCAGTACTTC CASSQTGEYEQYF
TRBJ2-1 TRBV4-3 . 14 . TGCGCCAGCAGCCAAGATGTCGGGTGGGGAGAGCAGTTCTTC CASSQDVGWGEQFF
TRBJ2-1 TRBV7-2 . 15 few TGTGCCAGCAGCTTAGCGCGTGTAACCAACAATGAGCAGTTCTTC CASSLARVTNNEQFF
TRBJ2-5 TRBV11-2 TRBD2 14 many TGTGCCAGCAGCTTAGGTCCGGGAGGGGAGACCCAGTACTTC CASSLGPGGETQYF
TRBJ1-1 TRBV4-1 . 16 few TGCGCCAGCAGCCAAAGGGCCGTAGGGAGGGACACTGAAGCTTTCTTT CASSQRAVGRDTEAFF
TRBJ1-6 TRBV5-6 . 14 . TGTGCCAGCAGTCCGGGGGGGTTGAGTTCACCCCTCCACTTT CASSPGGLSSPLHF
TRBJ1-5 TRBV9 . 13 few TGTGCCAGCAGCGGGGAGGGAAATCAGCCCCAGCATTTT CASSGEGNQPQHF